A selection of T cell receptor beta chains follows, all from one sample in a study of blood T cell repertoires in COVID-19. The table came from immunoSEQ multiplex PCR; TCRdb's copy has only in-frame clones and leaves some out. The repertoire includes 200,000 to 250,000 clones, about 91% of them detected once, and 14% to 15% sits in the top ten. The sequenced sample consisted of PBMCs or T cells enriched from blood (not recorded which). The receptors were sampled from a woman aged 50 to 60 with acute COVID-19. Both conserved end residues are part of each CDR3. A D gene is named only where the DNA matches it firmly. Only some rows state a clone size, as once, few, many or a class for expanded clones.

size: NA; D: NA; J: TRBJ1-5; V: TRBV20-1; DNA: TGCAGTGCTAGTTGGGGGGTTCGACAGCCCCAGCATTTT; CDR3: CSASWGVRQPQHF
size: NA; D: TRBD1; J: TRBJ2-7; V: TRBV7-2; DNA: TGTGCCAGCAGCTTAGACCAGGGGGCTAGAGAGCAGTACTTC; CDR3: CASSLDQGAREQYF
size: NA; D: NA; J: TRBJ2-6; V: TRBV6-5; DNA: TGTGCCAGCAGCAGACAGGCTGGGGCCAACGTCCTGACTTTC; CDR3: CASSRQAGANVLTF
size: NA; D: NA; J: TRBJ1-6; V: TRBV30; DNA: TGTGCCTGGAAGACTAGACTGCGGTCACCCCTCCACTTT; CDR3: CAWKTRLRSPLHF
size: once; D: TRBD2; J: TRBJ2-1; V: TRBV7-3; DNA: TGTGCCAGCAGCTTAACGGGAGGGTCCGAGAATGAGCAGTTCTTC; CDR3: CASSLTGGSENEQFF
size: NA; D: TRBD2; J: TRBJ2-1; V: TRBV20-1; DNA: TGCAGTGCTAGTTGGCTAGCGGGAGTAAGCTACAATGAGCAGTTCTTC; CDR3: CSASWLAGVSYNEQFF
size: NA; D: TRBD1; J: TRBJ1-1; V: TRBV10-3; DNA: TGTGCCATCAGCGGGACAGGGGGTACTGAAGCTTTCTTT; CDR3: CAISGTGGTEAFF
size: NA; D: NA; J: TRBJ2-4; V: TRBV21-1; DNA: TGTGCCAGCAGCAAAGATTTACTAGCGGGAGAGGCCAAAAACATTCAGTACTTC; CDR3: CASSKDLLAGEAKNIQYF
size: NA; D: TRBD2; J: TRBJ2-3; V: TRBV10-3; DNA: TGTGCCATCAGTGACTATGGGACTAGCGGGATCGTAGATACGCAGTATTTT; CDR3: CAISDYGTSGIVDTQYF
size: NA; D: NA; J: TRBJ2-3; V: TRBV19; DNA: TGTGCCAGTAGAGGATCGTCGGGGCGGGGAAGGACAGATACGCAGTATTTT; CDR3: CASRGSSGRGRTDTQYF
size: once; D: NA; J: TRBJ1-1; V: TRBV19; DNA: TGTGCCAGCCTTTTCACGGGGGACACTGAAGCTTTCTTT; CDR3: CASLFTGDTEAFF
size: NA; D: TRBD1; J: TRBJ1-6; V: TRBV10-3; DNA: TGTGCCATCAGTGAAGGACAGGATTCACCCCTCCACTTT; CDR3: CAISEGQDSPLHF